The rows below give T cell receptor beta chains drawn from one sample of a study of cytomegalovirus exposure and HLA in healthy donors. The method was immunoSEQ multiplex PCR; TCRdb's version includes in-frame clones alone and lacks a portion of them. The data contain some 150,000 clones, roughly three quarters of them singletons. Input material: PBMCs. The receptors here all came from a man between 60 and 75 years old in good health and CMV-seronegative. The CDR3 runs from the conserved cysteine through the conserved F or W. D genes are given only for firm matches. Where a row states a size, it is once, few, many or the class of an expanded clone; other rows omit it.

NA | TRBJ2-7 | TRBV7-2 | NA | TGTGCCAGCAGCTTAGATCAGGGAACCTACGAGCAGTACTTC | CASSLDQGTYEQYF
TRBD1 | TRBJ1-5 | TRBV10-3 | NA | TGTGCCATCAGTGAGTCCTCAGGGGGCAAAGATCAGCCCCAGCATTTT | CAISESSGGKDQPQHF
TRBD2 | TRBJ2-1 | TRBV19 | NA | TGTGCCAGTAGTATATGGGGGGGAAGCTCCTACAATGAGCAGTTCTTC | CASSIWGGSSYNEQFF
NA | TRBJ2-1 | TRBV11-3 | few | TGTGCCAGCAGCTTAGATGGAGAGGGTGAGCAGTTCTTC | CASSLDGEGEQFF
NA | TRBJ2-5 | TRBV9 | few | TGTGCCAGCAGCGTAGGAGGGGACTCGGAGACCCAGTACTTC | CASSVGGDSETQYF
TRBD2 | TRBJ2-3 | TRBV7-9 | NA | TGTGCCAGCAGCTTAGGGCGGGAGTGGGAAGATACGCAGTATTTT | CASSLGREWEDTQYF
NA | TRBJ2-2 | TRBV5-4 | NA | TGTGCCAGCAGCTTGGCTTGGAACACCGGGGAGCTGTTTTTT | CASSLAWNTGELFF
NA | TRBJ1-2 | TRBV6-6 | NA | TGTGCCAGCACCCTTGAGGGCTATGGCTACACCTTC | CASTLEGYGYTF
TRBD1 | TRBJ2-2 | TRBV9 | NA | TGTGCCAGCAGCCCGCAGGGGGCCGGGGAGCTGTTTTTT | CASSPQGAGELFF
NA | TRBJ2-4 | TRBV27 | NA | TGTGCCAGCAGTTTCTCTTACAGGGACGAAGACATTCAGTACTTC | CASSFSYRDEDIQYF
NA | TRBJ1-6 | TRBV7-2 | NA | TGTGCCAGCAGCAGCCGACAGTTTCAACCCCTCCACTTT | CASSSRQFQPLHF